This T cell receptor (beta chain) was recovered during a study of response to subunit inactivated influenza vaccine. There are a few counts of this clonotype. Its antigen is undetermined. Study results and limitations: New T cells are recruited in small numbers by each seasonal influenza vaccination, according to the authors' suggestion.

This CDR3 is 15 amino acids long. The V segment lost 7 bases and the J segment 0 bases; nucleotides outside the gene matches: 6. Germline V gene data show CDR1 as DFQATT and CDR2 as SNEGSKA (reference sequence). TCRdb called the RT-PCR reads again in MiXCR, with one record for every CDR3 protein. The sample records roughly 710,000 distinct CDR3 sequences, 11% to 15% being singletons. The TCR was taken from a middle-aged man who received an inactivated influenza vaccine. Sequenced material: PBMCs from blood, taken roughly 15 days before vaccination. The V gene is TRBV20-1, the J gene TRBJ2-1; 10 bases are shared with TRBD2. The CDR3 spells CSVRAGGSSYNEQFF. Written as DNA, the CDR3 is TGCAGTGTTCGAGCGGGGGGGAGCTCCTACAATGAGCAGTTCTTC.